Included here is one T cell receptor (beta chain) sequence, with context. The antigen remains undetermined. Germline is not matched at one junction end, which may reflect a read error. The data were obtained in a study of prognosis after radiotherapy for stage I lung cancer. Study overall: In 3 to 5 fractions, radiotherapy was administered as SBRT with a biologically effective dose of at least 100 Gy. Overall study results and limits: Samples before stereotactic body radiation therapy had more unique TCR clones (median about 9,700 versus 6,500).

Template was genomic DNA; TCR beta CDR3 amplified in two multiplex PCR rounds. First-round PCR employed TRBV- and TRBJ-specific primers for each gene. TCRdb analysed the multiplex PCR reads with MiXCR anew, one entry per CDR3 protein. The profile covers about 26,000 distinct CDR3 sequences, with 30% appearing a single time and about 33% taken by the ten largest. In germline, CDR1 is SGHRS, CDR2 YFSETQ. The CDR3 contains 17 residues. The receptor was derived from a donor aged 50 or older with non-small cell lung cancer. Sequencing used PBMCs, obtained before or after stereotactic body radiation therapy (not recorded which). The chain links TRBV5-1 to TRBJ2-2, with 8 bases aligning to TRBD2. CDR3: CANSGSGAALNTGELFF. CDR3 in DNA: TGCGCCAACAGCGGGAGCGGGGCAGCGTTGAACACCGGTGAGCTGTTTTTT.